One and the same sample provided the 20 T cell receptor beta chains below, sequenced in a study. TCRdb re-derived calls from the 5' RACE reads in MiXCR, one entry per CDR3 protein. The repertoire includes over 25,000 distinct CDR3 sequences, 27% of them detected once, and about 2.5% sits in the top ten. Treg sorting used a CD4+CD25+CD127-/low gate. The specimen sequenced was tumor-infiltrating Tregs sorted from the breast tumor. The receptors come from a female donor with breast cancer.

This clonotype was picked up many times. This chain connects TRBV2 to TRBJ2-5, with 9 positions matching TRBD2. The CDR3 is 15 amino acids. Germline V CDR1 and CDR2: SNHLY, FYNNEI. V dropped 6 bases and J dropped 5; count of bases not matched to a gene: 10. CDR3 nucleotide sequence: TGTGCCAGCAGGGCTAGCGGGGTCTGGACGGAGACCCAGTACTTC. It is translated as CASRASGVWTETQYF.

In its sample, this clonotype was seen many times. The V and J genes are TRBV5-1 and TRBJ1-1; possibly TRBD1 for D (6 bases). Deletions cut 4 bases from V and 7 bases from J, with 11 bases between. This CDR3 region has 12 residues. Germline-derived CDR1 and CDR2 are SGHRS and YFSETQ. The CDR3 region has the DNA TGCGCCAGCAGCGCGGGAGGGGGTGAAGCTTTCTTT. The encoded protein is CASSAGGGEAFF.

The table lists this clonotype with a few counts. It may be a read error: a sequence one base away is much more abundant. This sequence joins TRBV6-5 and TRBJ1-1; 8 nucleotides agree with TRBD1. The CDR3 length is 14 residues. The germline V gene has CDR1 MNHEY and CDR2 SVGAGI. CDR3 region: CDSRVTGAYTEAFF. Here the CDR3 DNA reads TGTGACAGCAGGGTGACAGGGGCCTACACTGAAGCTTTCTTT.

This clonotype occurred many times. This chain uses TRBV10-3 with TRBJ2-7, with TRBD2 matching 10 bases. The CDR3 is 17 amino acids. V lost 0 bases to trimming and J lost 3 bases; unmatched junction nucleotides: 8. Germline V CDR1 and CDR2: ENHRY, SYGVKD. The CDR3: CAISESGAGGPGYEQYF. The CDR3 nucleotides are TGTGCCATCAGTGAGTCGGGAGCGGGAGGGCCAGGCTACGAGCAGTACTTC.

The sample holds many counts of this clonotype. The chain has TRBV5-5 and TRBJ2-2; a possible D gene is TRBD1 (6 bases). The V end lost 3 bases, the J end lost 5 bases, and 11 bases lay between the germline ends. This CDR3 is 14 amino acids long. The germline CDR1 and CDR2 sequences are SGHKS and YYEKEE (reference sequence). The CDR3 DNA follows: TGTGCCAGCAGCTGGACAGTTTCAACCGGGGAGCTGTTTTTT. Encoded protein: CASSWTVSTGELFF.

V and J are TRBV20-1 and TRBJ2-1; 8 bases line up with TRBD2. Germline-derived CDR1 and CDR2 are DFQATT and SNEGSKA (reference sequence). The CDR3 runs 15 residues. The junction had 11 bases not matched to a gene; V was cut back by 3 bases and J by 7 bases. The DNA for the CDR3 is TGCAGTGCTAGGTCGCTCGGGAGGGGAGGGAATGAGCAGTTCTTC. Amino acids: CSARSLGRGGNEQFF.

CDR3 protein: CASSRPLGYNEQFF. CDR3 DNA: TGCGCCAGCAGCCGCCCACTAGGGTACAATGAGCAGTTCTTC. The chain is built from TRBV4-1 and TRBJ2-1; a possible D gene is TRBD2 (5 bases). CDR1 and CDR2 from the germline V gene are MGHRA and YSYEKL. The CDR3 extends over 14 amino acids. V was trimmed by 4 bases and J by 4 bases, leaving 11 bases between them.

By sample fraction, this clonotype is medium-sized. The V gene is TRBV6-5, the J gene TRBJ1-5; the D gene is possibly TRBD1 (5 bases). Germline V gene data show CDR1 as MNHEY and CDR2 as SVGAGI. The V end lost 4 bases, the J end lost 2 bases, and 9 bases lay between the germline ends. The CDR3 covers 14 residues. CDR3 DNA sequence: TGTGCCAGCAGTTTGGGGGGTGGCAATCAGCCCCAGCATTTT. It codes for CASSLGGGNQPQHF.

This chain joins TRBV20-1 and TRBJ1-6; maybe TRBD1 (6 bases). CDR3 size: 14 residues. CDR1 DFQATT and CDR2 SNEGSKA come from the germline V gene (reference sequence). Trimming removed 1 base from V and 9 bases from J, with 13 bases in between. The CDR3 reads CSARGAGAGSPLHF. CDR3 DNA: TGCAGTGCTAGAGGCGCGGGGGCAGGTTCACCCCTCCACTTT.

The genes are TRBV6-2 or TRBV6-3 and TRBJ1-1; tentative D call: TRBD1 (5 bases). Trimming stripped 6 bases from V and 8 bases from J, with 22 bases between. Germline V lookup: CDR1 MNHEY, CDR2 SVGEGT. The CDR3 is 15 residues long. CDR3 loop: CASRTPVGGGTEAFF. The CDR3 DNA reads TGTGCCAGCAGGACCCCAGTTGGGGGAGGCACAGAAGCTTTCTTT.

With regard to this clonotype: It may be a read error: a sequence one base away is much more abundant. The genes are TRBV18 and TRBJ1-2, with D unresolved. Germline assignment: CDR1 KGHSH and CDR2 LQKENI. This CDR3 region has 16 residues. Between the trimmed V and J ends, which lost 6 bases and 6 bases, there was a span of 23 bases. The CDR3 DNA reads TGTGCCAGCTCGGGAGACGCAGTGGACGGGGAAAATGGCTACACCTTC. This codes for CASSGDAVDGENGYTF.

This clonotype was recorded many times. The J gene is TRBJ2-6, the V gene TRBV20-1, with a possible D match to TRBD2 (6 bases). The CDR3 consists of 15 residues. The germline CDR1 and CDR2 sequences are DFQATT and SNEGSKA (reference sequence). V lost 3 bases to trimming and J lost 2 bases, with 11 bases between them. The CDR3 DNA follows: TGCAGTGCTAGGCGGAGGGGCGCTGGGGCCAACGTCCTGACTTTC. Protein sequence: CSARRRGAGANVLTF.

In its sample, this clonotype was seen many times. J is TRBJ2-3 and V is TRBV6-5, with 9 bases matching TRBD2. CDR1 and CDR2 from the germline V gene are MNHEY and SVGAGI. The CDR3 length is 15 residues. V trimming: 7 bases; J trimming: 5 bases; junction bases outside the gene matches: 10. Here the CDR3 reads CASMISGSILDTQYF. The CDR3 coding sequence is TGTGCCAGCATGATTAGCGGGAGTATTTTAGATACGCAGTATTTT.

This clonotype came up many times. The rearrangement links TRBV9 to TRBJ1-3; 7 bases are shared with TRBD1. V shed 0 bases, J shed 4 bases, and the junction held 4 bases outside the gene matches. Germline V gene lookup returns CDR1 SGDLS and CDR2 YYNGEE. The CDR3 is 15 amino acids. The CDR3 coding sequence is TGTGCCAGCAGCGTAGAAACGACAGGGGGAAACACCATATATTTT. Translating gives CASSVETTGGNTIYF.

The gene calls are TRBV12-5 and TRBJ1-1, with D perhaps matching TRBD1 (6 bases). The CDR3 covers 13 residues. Germline V gives CDR1 LGHNT, CDR2 FRNRAP. The V gene lost 6 bases and the J gene lost 0 bases, with 8 bases spanning the gap. The CDR3 here is CASGRQVNTEAFF. The CDR3 DNA follows: TGTGCTAGTGGCAGACAGGTGAACACTGAAGCTTTCTTT. Based on the CDR3 plus reference TRBV12-5 and TRBJ1-1, the full variable domain is DARVTQTPRHKVTEMGQEVTMRCQPILGHNTVFWYRQTMMQGLELLAYFRNRAPLDDSGMPKDRFSAEMPDATLATLKIQPSEPRDSAVYFCASGRQVNTEAFFGQGTRLTVV.

On this clonotype: This may arise from a read error, as a much more abundant clone is one base away. This chain joins TRBV6-6 and TRBJ2-7; 9 bases align to TRBD1. V was clipped by 6 bases and J by 0 bases; unmatched bases: 3. The CDR3 covers 14 residues. Germline loops: CDR1 MNHNY, CDR2 SVGAGI (reference sequence). The CDR3 DNA is TGTGCCAGCAGGGCGGGACAGGGCTCCTACGAGCAGTACTTC. Its translation: CASRAGQGSYEQYF.

The rearrangement joins TRBV6-1 to TRBJ1-5; the D is unclear. CDR3 length: 13 residues. The V end was cut by 3 bases, the J end by 3 bases, with 6 bases between. The germline V gene has CDR1 MNHNS and CDR2 SASEGT. The CDR3 loop is CASSDFLNQPQHF. The CDR3, as DNA: TGTGCCAGCAGTGACTTCCTCAATCAGCCCCAGCATTTT.

This clonotype was counted a few times. The gene calls are TRBV20-1 and TRBJ1-5; D perhaps matches TRBD1 (5 bases). The V gene's germline CDR1 is DFQATT and CDR2 SNEGSKA (reference sequence). The ends were cut back, 8 bases at V and 6 bases at J, with 17 bases in the middle. This CDR3 is 13 amino acids long. Here the CDR3 reads CSTELTGSQPQHF. DNA for the CDR3: TGCAGTACCGAGCTCACAGGCTCTCAGCCCCAGCATTTT.

The rearrangement uses TRBV19 and TRBJ1-1; possibly TRBD1 for D (6 bases). Trimming left V 3 bases short and J 3 bases short, with 17 bases between. The CDR3 has 16 residues. CDR1 is LNHDA and CDR2 is SQIVND in the germline V gene (reference sequence). The CDR3 DNA is TGTGCCAGTAGTATGGTTTCGTGGGGGGCGCACACTGAAGCTTTCTTT. The encoded protein is CASSMVSWGAHTEAFF.

With respect to this clonotype: A much bigger clone sits one base away, suggesting this may be a read error. The CDR3 DNA is TGCGCCAGCAGCCACGGACTAGCGGACCAAGAGGCCCAGTACTTC. Protein: CASSHGLADQEAQYF. V is TRBV5-1 and J is TRBJ2-5; the match to TRBD2 covers 10 bases. CDR1 and CDR2 from the germline V gene are SGHRS and YFSETQ. The CDR3 consists of 15 residues.